This T cell receptor beta chain was identified in a study of cytomegalovirus exposure and HLA in healthy donors (TCRdb year 2017). Context from the whole study: An earlier analysis of 587 of the donors reported over 250 Gb of sequence data and 95 million to 130 million unique TCR beta sequences obtained from roughly 180 million T cells. An early release that covered around 590 HLA-typed donors contained around 300 gigabases of sequencing data and about 93 million unique TCR sequences. The genetic ancestry cluster associated with self-reported Caucasian donors included 81% of the 300 to 400 genotyped donors. The aim of the study was to test whether cataloging public T cell receptors could identify signatures of past pathogen exposure. Using immunosequencing, the study profiled T cell repertoires from roughly 650 subjects and related those repertoires to cytomegalovirus serostatus. Along with the 666-subject first cohort, a separate validation cohort of about 110 different subjects was used. The study combined high-throughput TCR immunosequencing, statistical association of individual TCRs with disease status, and machine learning to predict cytomegalovirus infection status. A later analysis re-analyzed previously published TCR beta repertoires from 600 to 850 donors and added high-resolution HLA genotyping to study TCR occurrence patterns. The later analysis used no new phenotypic data to find candidate immune exposures, relying instead on TCR beta sequences and their occurrence across donors. To decide whether each TCR beta V gene segment behaved as functional or pseudogenic, an earlier analysis of some 600 of the donors relied on high-throughput TCR beta sequencing. Donor age, sex, ethnicity and CMV serostatus were compiled alongside the repertoire data. A later genetic analysis used genome-wide SNP genotypes for about 65% of the roughly 670 donors, treating that subset as a discovery cohort. All discovery cohort repertoires had been generated on a single sequencing platform. HLA typing included class I and class II loci at four-digit resolution. Typing coverage differed by locus: A, B, C, DRB1 and DQB1 were typed in about 620-630 donors, DQA1 in about 510, DPA1 in around 580, and DPB1 in 400 to 480. Roughly five DR-DQ haplotypes were treated as single units for association and clustering because of strong linkage in the cohort. Among 300 to 500 genotyped donors of the cohort, an average of about 220,000 unique TCR beta nucleotide sequences was sequenced per donor, of which about 18% were non-productive.

Receptors were amplified or captured by the immunoSEQ multiplex PCR assay. A mixture of 60 forward primers for TCR Vbeta segments and 13 reverse primers for TCR Jbeta segments was used in the multiplex PCR. A multiplex PCR assay on genomic DNA amplified the CDR3 region of rearranged TCR beta genes. The amplified TCR beta libraries were sequenced on the Illumina HiSeq System as 87-base-pair reads. Regarding the original processing steps: A later analysis tallied roughly 80 million unique TCR beta chains across the 600 to 700 repertoires, and around 9.9 million of those chains were shared by two or more donors. Raw reads were error-corrected and collapsed into unique sequences by a nearest-neighbor algorithm in which closely related sequences were merged to remove PCR and sequencing errors. V, D and J gene segments were assigned by aligning CDR3 sequences to IMGT reference sequences. For a sequence to be retained, a match of at least six nucleotides was required to both a V gene segment and a J gene segment. Rearrangements were called productive when the CDR3 lacked stop codons and stayed in frame with V and J; all others were non-productive. CDR3 was defined according to IMGT convention as the region running from the second conserved V-encoded cysteine to the conserved J-encoded phenylalanine. In an earlier analysis of 550 to 650 of the donors, sequences lacking an unambiguous match to a single V gene segment were excluded. In an earlier analysis of 587 of the donors, V segments were called functional above 56.7% productive rearrangements and were called segregating when the between-donor standard deviation exceeded 5%. A statistical classification framework was built for diagnosing cytomegalovirus status from the catalog of TCR beta chain sequences. In a later analysis, TCR nucleotide sequences were compared against IMGT/GENE-DB human TR gene sequences so that V and J genes could be assigned. A later analysis assigned CDR3 sequences and most-parsimonious VDJ recombination scenarios with the TCRdist pipeline. In a later analysis, each TCR beta chain was defined by its CDR3 amino acid sequence together with its V-gene family, and reads lacking a unique V-gene family were excluded. A later analysis removed 600 or so highly shared, low-generation-probability nucleotide sequences to deal with suspected cross-contamination and a sequencing artifact. In a later analysis, a clonal expansion index for each public chain was calculated from normalized within-repertoire ranks of inferred template counts. A later analysis computed generation probabilities with a VDJ recombination model fitted to out-of-frame rearrangements, and checked the results against IGoR. In a later analysis, TCR-TCR, TCR-HLA and TCR-CMV co-occurrence was scored with hypergeometric tests, and a repertoire-size bias correction was applied to TCR pairs. To estimate false discovery rates, a later analysis permuted the HLA or CMV assignments 20 times. In a later analysis, co-occurring TCRs were grouped with DBSCAN, and TCRdist sequence similarity was added when clustering was performed within HLA-allele-positive subsets. Co-occurrence clustering excluded repertoires with fewer than 30,000 or more than 120,000 public chains, plus five with anomalous nucleotide sharing. Held by TCRdb, this immuneACCESS table contains in-frame sequences only and omits some clones. Under half of the omission traces to an unresolved V gene where checked; the cause of the rest is unknown. Clone size and the V and J calls come from that table; the DNA yielded D and trimming. For this sample there are about 160,000 clones; approximately 82% appear just once. 8% to 10% of the sample lies in the top ten.

The cohort consisted of 600 to 750 healthy bone marrow donors. All cohort members were sampled while nominally healthy, although unrecorded immune exposures were likely present. The donor was CMV seropositive and belonged to the group of 250 to 350 seropositive cohort members. A peripheral blood sample was provided by each donor, and peripheral blood mononuclear cells were used for TCR beta sequencing. The Qiagen DNeasy Blood Extraction Kit was used to extract genomic DNA from the blood cell samples. In the case of this clone: This clone's antigen is unknown. Qualities for individual bases were not recorded, and no much larger clone is one base off.

What the research found in general, with its limitations: For the cohort, immune exposure information was limited to CMV serostatus. In a later analysis, HLA-associated TCR beta chains showed more clonal expansion and lower generation probabilities than non-associated chains that were equally common. Most TCR sequences were seen in very few donors, while some public TCRs were found in many individuals. In vitro tests confirmed that three of the cytomegalovirus-associated TCR beta chains recognize cytomegalovirus antigens. Specific HLA alleles were associated with roughly 17,000 TCR beta sequences at a false discovery rate of 0.05 in a later analysis. In an earlier analysis of about 600 of the donors, most TCR beta V segments appeared in productive rearrangements about 87% or about 30% of the time, broadly matching IMGT annotations. Cytomegalovirus status was reported to be diagnosed by the classifier with high specificity and sensitivity in both the original and validation cohorts. HLA typing was unavailable for some donors at each locus, so association tests used only the typed subset. Roughly uniform sequencing depth across donors was assumed in presence/absence analyses, although this assumption may not hold. According to a later analysis, parvovirus B19, influenza, CMV and Epstein-Barr virus appeared linked to several top co-occurrence clusters. According to a later genetic analysis, donors in an Asian-associated ancestry cluster had fewer N-insertions in productive TCRs than the approximately 670-donor mean. In this cohort, only TCR beta chains were sequenced, and detectable features were limited by the absence of alpha or paired-chain data. In a later genetic analysis, a missense DCLRE1C variant was associated with V-gene and J-gene trimming of TCR beta chains, and the association was replicated in an independent cohort. A further reported finding was that TCR beta sequences accurately predicted the HLA-A and HLA-B alleles for most subjects in the first cohort. In a later analysis, TCR association rates were found to vary across HLA loci, with the most associated TCRs seen for DRB1 alleles and the fewest for HLA-C alleles. A cluster of highly shared sequence variants was judged likely to represent a technical artifact of the sequencing pipeline. Correlated functional status among segregating V segments might be attributable to linkage disequilibrium, but an unknown experimental factor could not be ruled out. Because counts were too low, roughly 17 rarely observed V segments, including chromosome 9 orphons, were left out of the earlier analysis of a few hundred of the donors. According to the authors, the approach could potentially be generalized to other disease states and immunological phenotypes. When HLA alleles, especially DR and DQ, strongly co-occurred, attributing TCR associations to individual alleles was difficult. In the study, some 160 TCR beta chains were listed as associated with cytomegalovirus. According to a later analysis, most CMV-associated TCR beta chains appeared to be HLA-restricted, and the HLA associations seemed to be driven largely by CMV exposure.

The clonotype originates from a male donor in good health and CMV-seropositive. Material for sequencing was PBMCs.

The CDR3 sequence is CASSSGTPLTQYF. The DNA is as follows: TGTGCCAGCAGTTCCGGGACACCCCTGACCCAGTACTTC. The sequence links TRBV7-9 to TRBJ2-5, and the D gene may be TRBD1, 6 bases matching. Including the terminal cysteine and phenylalanine, the CDR3 comprises 13 residues. Just CDR3 DNA is preserved here, 39 bases in frame from base 1. V drops 6 bases and J drops 7 bases, leaving 15 bases in between. CDR1 and CDR2 are drawn from the germline V gene (reference sequence): SEHNR, FQNEAQ.